The 29 T cell receptor beta chains given below trace back to one sample, sequenced in a study of cytomegalovirus exposure and HLA in healthy donors. The PCR was carried out with 60 Vbeta primers and 13 Jbeta primers. The protocol was immunoSEQ multiplex PCR, while the TCRdb copy is restricted to in-frame clones and leaves out a portion. The table has tens of thousands of clones, approximately 78% seen once. The sample was PBMCs. The receptors were sampled from a woman aged 25 to 45 in good health and CMV-seronegative.

The rearrangement uses TRBV14 and TRBJ2-5; D may be TRBD2 (6 bases). Between the trimmed V and J ends, which lost 2 bases and 3 bases, there was a span of 19 bases. CDR1 is SGHDN and CDR2 is FVKESK in the germline V gene. The CDR3 is 17 residues long. The CDR3 DNA is TGTGCCAGCAGCCAAAGGTTCGGTAACCAGCGGGAAGAGACCCAGTACTTC. This translates into CASSQRFGNQREETQYF.

A single count supports this clone. The V gene is TRBV5-1, the J gene TRBJ1-2; 8 positions agree with TRBD1. V trimming: 4 bases; J trimming: 4 bases; junction bases outside the gene matches: 9. Germline-derived CDR1 and CDR2 are SGHRS and YFSETQ. CDR3 length: 15 amino acids. CDR3 sequence (DNA): TGCGCCAGCAGCGAAGACAGGGGATTACTCTATGGCTACACCTTC. Protein sequence: CASSEDRGLLYGYTF.

The rearrangement joins TRBV5-5 to TRBJ1-1; a weak D match, TRBD1 (6 bases). This CDR3 has 15 residues. With 7 bases removed from V and 1 base from J, the gap between germline ends came to 17 bases. Germline V gives CDR1 SGHKS, CDR2 YYEKEE (reference sequence). CDR3 sequence (DNA): TGTGCCAGCGGAAATCGGGGACACCCGAACACTGAAGCTTTCTTT. As protein: CASGNRGHPNTEAFF.

The rearrangement joins TRBV6-5 to TRBJ2-7; D may be TRBD1 (7 bases). The germline V and J ends were trimmed by 6 bases and 1 base, with 16 bases remaining between them. Germline V lookup: CDR1 MNHEY, CDR2 SVGAGI. The CDR3 consists of 15 residues. The CDR3 loop is CASSFTGEESYEQYF. As DNA, the CDR3 is TGTGCCAGCAGCTTTACAGGGGAGGAATCCTACGAGCAGTACTTC.

This chain connects TRBV19 to TRBJ1-1; perhaps TRBD1 as D (6 bases). This CDR3 spans 15 amino acids. CDR1 is LNHDA and CDR2 is SQIVND in the germline V gene (reference sequence). Trimming removed 3 bases at V and 3 bases at J, with 14 bases between. The CDR3 nucleotides read TGTGCCAGTAGTATGGGTCCAGGGGCACACACTGAAGCTTTCTTT. Its protein product is CASSMGPGAHTEAFF. The full variable domain, its missing parts supplied by reference TRBV19 and TRBJ1-1, is DGGITQSPKYLFRKEGQNVTLSCEQNLNHDAMYWYRQDPGQGLRLIYYSQIVNDFQKGDIAEGYSVSREKKESFPLTVTSAQKNPTAFYLCASSMGPGAHTEAFFGQGTRLTVV.

This sequence joins TRBV5-1 and TRBJ1-1; D is unclear. This CDR3 region has 14 residues. Trimming left V 4 bases short and J 1 base short, with 11 bases between. The germline V gene has CDR1 SGHRS and CDR2 YFSETQ. CDR3 sequence: CASSMGNRNTEAFF. The CDR3 region has the DNA TGCGCCAGCAGCATGGGGAACAGGAACACTGAAGCTTTCTTT.

The chain combines TRBV2 with TRBJ2-5, with a weak D call TRBD2 (5 bases). Germline V gene sequence: CDR1 SNHLY, CDR2 FYNNEI. V shed 7 bases and J shed 3 bases, with 9 bases lying between them. This CDR3 is built from 12 residues. The CDR3 spells CASKRDEETQYF. The CDR3 coding sequence is TGTGCCAGCAAACGGGATGAAGAGACCCAGTACTTC.

The chain joins TRBV18 to TRBJ1-2; 8 nucleotides align to TRBD1. Germline V gives CDR1 KGHSH, CDR2 LQKENI. Trimming took 3 bases from V and 7 from J; bases not matched to a gene: 4. This CDR3 region has 13 residues. The CDR3 sequence is CASSPDREGGYTF. CDR3 DNA sequence: TGTGCCAGCTCACCGGACAGGGAGGGTGGCTACACCTTC. Full variable domain (missing parts from reference TRBV18 and TRBJ1-2): NAGVMQNPRHLVRRRGQEARLRCSPMKGHSHVYWYRQLPEEGLKFMVYLQKENIIDESGMPKERFSAEFPKEGPSILRIQQVVRGDSAAYFCASSPDREGGYTFGSGTRLTVV.

The chain is built from TRBV5-6 and TRBJ2-1; D is undetermined. The CDR3 loop spans 11 amino acids. V dropped 2 bases and J dropped 10 bases, with 7 bases sitting between them. The germline gives CDR1 SGHDT, CDR2 YYEEEE. As DNA, the CDR3 is TGTGCCAGCAGCTTTGAGATGGAGCAGTTCTTC. Its translation is CASSFEMEQFF.

V and J are TRBV4-3 and TRBJ1-4; 7 nucleotides line up with TRBD1. V shed 3 bases and J 2 bases; nucleotides not matched to a gene: 3. This CDR3 is 15 amino acids long. Germline V lookup: CDR1 LGHNA, CDR2 YSLEER. In DNA, the CDR3 is TGCGCCAGCAGCCAGACAGGGCTTACTAATGAAAAACTGTTTTTT. Its protein is CASSQTGLTNEKLFF.

This clone was counted once. Other DNA sequences in the same sample also yield this CDR3. The chain is built from TRBV19 and TRBJ2-7, with 9 bases identical to TRBD1. Germline V gene lookup returns CDR1 LNHDA and CDR2 SQIVND (reference sequence). CDR3 size: 14 residues. After removal of 6 bases from V and 2 bases from J, the junction contained 5 bases not matched to a gene. In DNA form, the CDR3 reads TGTGCCAGTAGCCCGGGACAGGGAGCCTACGAGCAGTACTTC. Its protein product is CASSPGQGAYEQYF.

V gene TRBV19 combines with J gene TRBJ2-1; no firm D call. Germline values: CDR1 LNHDA, CDR2 SQIVND (reference sequence). The V and J ends lost 5 bases and 6 bases respectively, with 11 bases between them. The CDR3 covers 13 residues. The CDR3 region has the DNA TGTGCCAGTAGTTGGTCGGGTACCAATGAGCAGTTCTTC. Translation: CASSWSGTNEQFF. The variable domain in full, completed from reference TRBV19 and TRBJ2-1, reads DGGITQSPKYLFRKEGQNVTLSCEQNLNHDAMYWYRQDPGQGLRLIYYSQIVNDFQKGDIAEGYSVSREKKESFPLTVTSAQKNPTAFYLCASSWSGTNEQFFGPGTRLTVL.

As to this clone: One junction end disagrees with the germline gene, perhaps due to a read error. V and J are TRBV7-9 and TRBJ1-3; possibly TRBD1 for D (6 bases). This CDR3 has 18 residues. The germline V gene has CDR1 SEHNR and CDR2 FQNEAQ (reference sequence). CDR3 region: CSSSSVGGHPASGNTIYF. The CDR3 DNA follows: TGTTCCAGCAGCTCGGTAGGGGGACACCCTGCCTCTGGAAACACCATATATTTT.

V gene TRBV28 combines with J gene TRBJ1-2, with TRBD1 matching 7 bases. The CDR3 length is 17 residues. With 10 bases clipped from V and 4 bases from J, the junction kept 21 bases outside the gene matches. Germline assignment: CDR1 MDHEN and CDR2 SYDVKM. CDR3 in amino acids: CATETDRRGLKGYGYTF. CDR3 nucleotide sequence: TGTGCCACCGAAACGGACAGGCGGGGACTCAAGGGCTATGGCTACACCTTC.

This clone appeared once. The chain carries TRBV28 and TRBJ2-7, with D uncertain. CDR1 and CDR2 (germline): MDHEN, SYDVKM. This CDR3 region has 13 residues. V lost 4 bases and J 0 bases, leaving 7 bases between the germline ends. This CDR3 is CASSWASSYEQYF. CDR3 nucleotides: TGTGCCAGCAGTTGGGCAAGCTCCTACGAGCAGTACTTC.

The chain uses TRBV18 and TRBJ1-6; TRBD1 is a possible D gene (6 bases). V was shortened by 2 bases and J by 10 bases, with 15 bases between the two germline ends. There are 15 residues in the CDR3. CDR1 and CDR2 from the germline V gene are KGHSH and LQKENI. This CDR3 reads CASSPREQGESPLHF. The CDR3 coding sequence is TGTGCCAGCTCACCAAGGGAACAGGGAGAATCACCCCTCCACTTT.

This clone has only a few counts. The gene calls are TRBV11-2 and TRBJ2-3; 8 bases align to TRBD1. The CDR3 consists of 15 residues. The trim removed 2 bases at V and 3 bases at J, leaving 4 bases unmatched. Germline assignment: CDR1 SGHAT and CDR2 FQNNGV. The CDR3 nucleotides are TGTGCCAGCAGCTTATCCAGGGGGCAGACAGATACGCAGTATTTT. Translated: CASSLSRGQTDTQYF.

The table lists this clone with a few counts. This chain connects TRBV6-4 to TRBJ2-2, with a possible D match to TRBD1 (5 bases). The germline CDR1 and CDR2 sequences are MRHNA and SNTAGT. The ends were cut back, 0 bases at V and 3 bases at J, with 5 bases in the middle. The CDR3 has 14 amino acids. CDR3 sequence reads: CASSDSGDTGELFF. CDR3 DNA: TGTGCCAGCAGTGACTCAGGGGACACCGGGGAGCTGTTTTTT.

The V gene is TRBV27, the J gene TRBJ2-3; the match to TRBD1 covers 8 bases. V shed 2 bases and J 9 bases; nucleotides not matched to a gene: 4. This CDR3 is 13 amino acids long. Germline CDR1 and CDR2: MNHEY and SMNVEV (reference sequence). CDR3 sequence reads: CASSLRTGKTQYF. CDR3 DNA: TGTGCCAGCAGTTTACGGACAGGGAAAACGCAGTATTTT.

V and J are TRBV9 and TRBJ1-1, with D perhaps TRBD1 (6 bases). CDR3 length: 14 amino acids. Germline V lookup: CDR1 SGDLS, CDR2 YYNGEE. Trimming left V 4 bases short and J 1 base short, with 11 bases between. CDR3 region: CASSFGTPNTEAFF. DNA of the CDR3: TGTGCCAGCAGCTTCGGGACACCGAACACTGAAGCTTTCTTT.

This clone was recorded once. This chain uses TRBV6-1 with TRBJ1-6; D ambiguous. CDR3 size: 12 residues. Germline values: CDR1 MNHNS, CDR2 SASEGT. Trimming pared 2 bases from V and 8 bases from J, leaving 4 bases between. Here the CDR3 DNA reads TGTGCCAGCAGTGAAATCGATTCACCCCTCCACTTT. Its translation is CASSEIDSPLHF.

This clone was seen more than once but under ten times. This chain links TRBV9 with TRBJ1-1; no definite D call. Trimming left V 4 bases short and J 6 bases short, with 19 bases between. This CDR3 comprises 15 residues. Germline assignment: CDR1 SGDLS and CDR2 YYNGEE. The CDR3 DNA sequence: TGTGCCAGCAGCTCCCTGAGTCGGGGAAGCTCTGAAGCTTTCTTT. Translated, it gives CASSSLSRGSSEAFF.

In the case of this clone: Its ends do not fully match the called genes, so a read error is possible. The rearrangement links TRBV7-7 to TRBJ2-7; 9 nucleotides agree with TRBD2. The CDR3 loop spans 15 amino acids. Germline V lookup: CDR1 SSHAT, CDR2 FNYEAQ (reference sequence). As DNA, the CDR3 is TGTGCTAGCAGCCCTGACATGGGCGGGAGGGGCGAGCAGTACTTC. Protein product: CASSPDMGGRGEQYF.

The count of this clone is one. This rearrangement joins TRBV27 to TRBJ2-5; TRBD2 matches 10 bases. Trimming took 5 bases from V and 2 from J; bases not matched to a gene: 5. CDR1 and CDR2 from the germline V gene are MNHEY and SMNVEV (reference sequence). CDR3 length: 15 residues. In DNA, the CDR3 is TGTGCCAGCAGTGACATACTAGCGGGGCAAGAGACCCAGTACTTC. This sequence encodes CASSDILAGQETQYF.

The V call is TRBV14, the J call TRBJ2-1; possibly TRBD1 for D (6 bases). Trimming took 4 bases from V and 0 from J, leaving 22 bases between them. Germline values: CDR1 SGHDN, CDR2 FVKESK. The CDR3 is 19 amino acids. The CDR3 nucleotides read TGTGCCAGCAGCCCACCAAGAAGGGGGACCCTCAGCTCCTACAATGAGCAGTTCTTC. The encoded protein is CASSPPRRGTLSSYNEQFF. Full variable domain (remainder filled in from reference TRBV14 and TRBJ2-1): EAGVTQFPSHSVIEKGQTVTLRCDPISGHDNLYWYRRVMGKEIKFLLHFVKESKQDESGMPNNRFLAERTGGTYSTLKVQPAELEDSGVYFCASSPPRRGTLSSYNEQFFGPGTRLTVL.

By share, this clone counts as medium-sized. The CDR3 region has the DNA TGTGCCAGCAGTTTCGGGACAGGGTCCTACGAGCAGTACTTC. This sequence encodes CASSFGTGSYEQYF. This chain connects TRBV6-6 to TRBJ2-7; 9 bases match TRBD1. Germline lookup yields CDR1 MNHNY and CDR2 SVGAGI (reference sequence). The CDR3 is 14 amino acids. V lost 4 bases and J lost 1; bases outside the gene matches: 2.

The chain joins TRBV19 to TRBJ2-3; 10 nucleotides match TRBD2. Germline values: CDR1 LNHDA, CDR2 SQIVND (reference sequence). CDR3 length equals 16 residues. The V segment lost 5 bases and the J segment 3 bases; nucleotides outside the gene matches: 8. CDR3 in amino acids: CASSPTTSGVTDTQYF. The CDR3, as DNA: TGTGCCAGTAGTCCAACAACTAGCGGGGTTACAGATACGCAGTATTTT.

The V gene is TRBV21-1, the J gene TRBJ1-6; the table's TRBD1 call for D was not verified on the DNA. TRBV21-1 is recorded as a pseudogene. The CDR3 spans 15 residues. The chain's CDR3 is CARNYRSSYNSPLHF. The CDR3 DNA sequence: TGTGCCAGAAACTACAGGAGCTCCTATAATTCACCCCTCCACTTT.

The chain has TRBV21-1 and TRBJ2-7; TRBD1, the D gene given by the table, was not confirmed from the DNA. TRBV21-1 is given as a pseudogene. CDR3 size: 18 residues. The CDR3 region has the DNA TGTGCCAGCAGCAAAGGGGGAGGGACAGGCGATCCGATTTACGAGCAGTACTTC. The encoded protein is CASSKGGGTGDPIYEQYF.